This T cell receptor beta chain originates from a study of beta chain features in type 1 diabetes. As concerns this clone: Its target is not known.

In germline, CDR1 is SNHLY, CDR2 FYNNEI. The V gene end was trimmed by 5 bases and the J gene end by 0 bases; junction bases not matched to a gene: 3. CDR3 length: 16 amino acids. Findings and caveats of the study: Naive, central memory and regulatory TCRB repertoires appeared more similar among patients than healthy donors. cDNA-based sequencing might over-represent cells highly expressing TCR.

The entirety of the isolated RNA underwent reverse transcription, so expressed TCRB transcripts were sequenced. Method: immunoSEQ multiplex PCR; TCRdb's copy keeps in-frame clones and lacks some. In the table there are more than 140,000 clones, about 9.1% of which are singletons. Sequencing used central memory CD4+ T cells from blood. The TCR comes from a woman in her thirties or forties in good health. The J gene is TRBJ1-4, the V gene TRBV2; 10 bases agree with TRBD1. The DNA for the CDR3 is TGTGCCAGCAGTTTCGGGACAGGGGCAACTAATGAAAAACTGTTTTTT. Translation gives CASSFGTGATNEKLFF.